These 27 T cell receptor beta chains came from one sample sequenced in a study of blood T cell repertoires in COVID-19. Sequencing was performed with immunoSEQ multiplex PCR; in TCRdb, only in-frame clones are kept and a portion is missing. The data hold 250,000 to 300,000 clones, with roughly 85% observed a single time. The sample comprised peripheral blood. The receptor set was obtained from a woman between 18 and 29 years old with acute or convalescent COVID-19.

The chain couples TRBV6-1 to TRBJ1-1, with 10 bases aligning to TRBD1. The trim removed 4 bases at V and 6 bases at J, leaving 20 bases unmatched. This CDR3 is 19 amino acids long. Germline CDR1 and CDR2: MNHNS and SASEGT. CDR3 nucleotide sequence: TGTGCCAGCAGTGGGACAGGGGGTGTGTCAACCGGCTTTCGCTCTGAAGCTTTCTTT. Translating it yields CASSGTGGVSTGFRSEAFF.

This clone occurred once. CDR3 nucleotides: TGTGCCAGTCACCCCTGGGGGGGGAACACTGAAGCTTTCTTT. The encoded protein is CASHPWGGNTEAFF. The chain combines TRBV6-5 with TRBJ1-1; TRBD1 might be the D (5 bases). The CDR3 sequence is 14 residues long. V lost 9 bases to trimming and J lost 1 base, with 15 bases between them. CDR1 is MNHEY, CDR2 SVGAGI, per germline.

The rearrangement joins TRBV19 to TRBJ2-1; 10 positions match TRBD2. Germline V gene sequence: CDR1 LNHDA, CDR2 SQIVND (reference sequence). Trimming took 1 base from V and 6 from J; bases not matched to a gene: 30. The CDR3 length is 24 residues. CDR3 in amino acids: CASSIAFRHSIRFGLAGDGNEQFF. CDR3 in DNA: TGTGCCAGTAGTATAGCTTTCAGGCACTCGATCCGGTTCGGTCTAGCGGGGGACGGCAATGAGCAGTTCTTC.

The CDR3 nucleotides read TGTGCCTGGAGTGCGGACCCAGTCGGGGTCAGGACCGGGGAGCTGTTTTTT. It translates to CAWSADPVGVRTGELFF. This chain links TRBV30 with TRBJ2-2; a weak D match, TRBD2 (5 bases). CDR1 is GTSNPN and CDR2 is SVGIG in the germline V gene (reference sequence). Deletions cut 1 base from V and 5 bases from J, with 20 bases between. The CDR3 sequence is 17 residues long.

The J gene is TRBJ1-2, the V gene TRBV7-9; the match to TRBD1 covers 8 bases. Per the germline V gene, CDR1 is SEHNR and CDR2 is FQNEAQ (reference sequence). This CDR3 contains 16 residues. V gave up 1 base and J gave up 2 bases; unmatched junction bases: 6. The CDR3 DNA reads TGTGCCAGCAGCTTAGGTATTGGGACAGGAAACTATGGCTACACCTTC. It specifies CASSLGIGTGNYGYTF.

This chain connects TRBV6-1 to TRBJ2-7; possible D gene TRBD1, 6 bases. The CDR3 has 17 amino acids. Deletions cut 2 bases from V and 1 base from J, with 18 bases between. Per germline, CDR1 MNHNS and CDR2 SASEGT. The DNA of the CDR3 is TGTGCCAGCAGTGAATTGGTGGGCACAGGGAAATCCTACGAGCAGTACTTC. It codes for CASSELVGTGKSYEQYF.

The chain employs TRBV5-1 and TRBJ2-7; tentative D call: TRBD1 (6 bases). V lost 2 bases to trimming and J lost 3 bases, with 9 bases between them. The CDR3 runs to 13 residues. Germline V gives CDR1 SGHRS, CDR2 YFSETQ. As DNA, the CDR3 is TGCGCCAGCAGCTTTAACAGGGACTACGAGCAGTACTTC. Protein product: CASSFNRDYEQYF.

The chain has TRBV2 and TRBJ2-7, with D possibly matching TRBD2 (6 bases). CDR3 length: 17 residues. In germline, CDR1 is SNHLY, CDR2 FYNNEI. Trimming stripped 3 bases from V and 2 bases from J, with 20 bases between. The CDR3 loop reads CASSELGRDFRTYEQYF. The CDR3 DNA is TGTGCCAGCAGTGAGTTGGGCCGGGACTTTCGTACCTACGAGCAGTACTTC.

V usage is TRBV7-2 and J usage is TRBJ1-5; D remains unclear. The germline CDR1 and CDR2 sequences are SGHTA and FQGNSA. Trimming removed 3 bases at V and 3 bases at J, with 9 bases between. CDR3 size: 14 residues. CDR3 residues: CASSLVGTNQPQHF. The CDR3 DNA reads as TGTGCCAGCAGCTTGGTCGGTACCAATCAGCCCCAGCATTTT.

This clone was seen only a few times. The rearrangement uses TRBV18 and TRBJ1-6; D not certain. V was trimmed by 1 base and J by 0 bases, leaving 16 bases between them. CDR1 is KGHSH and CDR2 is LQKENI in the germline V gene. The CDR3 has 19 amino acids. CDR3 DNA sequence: TGTGCCAGCTCACCACGGATGGTCCAGGCAAGCTCCTATAATTCACCCCTCCACTTT. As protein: CASSPRMVQASSYNSPLHF.

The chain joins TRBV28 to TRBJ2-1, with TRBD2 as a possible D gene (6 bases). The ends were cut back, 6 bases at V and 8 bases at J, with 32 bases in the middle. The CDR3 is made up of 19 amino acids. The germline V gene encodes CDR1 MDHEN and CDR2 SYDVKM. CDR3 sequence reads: CASSSAESLTGTRGDEQFF. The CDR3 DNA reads TGTGCCAGCAGCTCAGCAGAGTCTTTAACCGGGACTCGCGGCGATGAGCAGTTCTTC. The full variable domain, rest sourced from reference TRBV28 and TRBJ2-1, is DVKVTQSSRYLVKRTGEKVFLECVQDMDHENMFWYRQDPGLGLRLIYFSYDVKMKEKGDIPEGYSVSREKKERFSLILESASTNQTSMYLCASSSAESLTGTRGDEQFFGPGTRLTVL.

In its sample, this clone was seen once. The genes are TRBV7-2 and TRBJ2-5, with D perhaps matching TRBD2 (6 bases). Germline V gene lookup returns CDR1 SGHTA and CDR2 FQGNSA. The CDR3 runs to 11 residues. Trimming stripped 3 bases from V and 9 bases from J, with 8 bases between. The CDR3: CASSFGEAQYF. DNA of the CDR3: TGTGCCAGCAGCTTTGGGGAGGCCCAGTACTTC.

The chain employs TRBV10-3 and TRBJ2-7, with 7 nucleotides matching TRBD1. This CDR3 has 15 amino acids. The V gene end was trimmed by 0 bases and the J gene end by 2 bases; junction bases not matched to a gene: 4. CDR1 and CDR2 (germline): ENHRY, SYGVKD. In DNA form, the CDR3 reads TGTGCCATCAGTGAGTCCACGACAGGGACCTACGAGCAGTACTTC. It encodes CAISESTTGTYEQYF.

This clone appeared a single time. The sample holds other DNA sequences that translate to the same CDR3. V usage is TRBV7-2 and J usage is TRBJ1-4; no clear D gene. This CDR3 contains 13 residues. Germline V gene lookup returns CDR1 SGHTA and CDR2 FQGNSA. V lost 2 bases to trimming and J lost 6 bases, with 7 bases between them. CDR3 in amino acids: CASSLRVYEKLFF. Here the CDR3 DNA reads TGTGCCAGCAGCTTACGGGTTTATGAAAAACTGTTTTTT.

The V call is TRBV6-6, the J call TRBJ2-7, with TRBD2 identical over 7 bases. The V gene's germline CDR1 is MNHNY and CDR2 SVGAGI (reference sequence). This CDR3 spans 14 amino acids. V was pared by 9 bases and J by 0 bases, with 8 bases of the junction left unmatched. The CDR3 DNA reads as TGTGCCAGTACTATAGCGGGTCCCTCCTACGAGCAGTACTTC. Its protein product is CASTIAGPSYEQYF.

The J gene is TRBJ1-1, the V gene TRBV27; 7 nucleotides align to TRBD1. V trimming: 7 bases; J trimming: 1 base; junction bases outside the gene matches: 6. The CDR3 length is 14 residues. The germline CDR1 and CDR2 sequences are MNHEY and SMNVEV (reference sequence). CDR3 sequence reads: CASTDRAGNTEAFF. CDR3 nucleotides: TGTGCCAGCACCGACAGGGCGGGGAACACTGAAGCTTTCTTT.

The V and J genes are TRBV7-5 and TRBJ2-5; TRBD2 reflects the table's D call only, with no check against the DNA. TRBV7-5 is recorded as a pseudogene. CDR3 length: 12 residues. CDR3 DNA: TGTGCCAGAAGCCGCAGGAGGGAGACCCAGTACTTC. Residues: CARSRRRETQYF.

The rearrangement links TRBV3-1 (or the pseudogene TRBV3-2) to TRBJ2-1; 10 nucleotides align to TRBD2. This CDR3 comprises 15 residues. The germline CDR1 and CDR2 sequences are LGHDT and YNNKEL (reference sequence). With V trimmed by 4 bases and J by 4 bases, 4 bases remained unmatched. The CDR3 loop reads CASSPQTSGYNEQFF. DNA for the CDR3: TGTGCCAGCAGCCCGCAGACTAGCGGGTACAATGAGCAGTTCTTC.

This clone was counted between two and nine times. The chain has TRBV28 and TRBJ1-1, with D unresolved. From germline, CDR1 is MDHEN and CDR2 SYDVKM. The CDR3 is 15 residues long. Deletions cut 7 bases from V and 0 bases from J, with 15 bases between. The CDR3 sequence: CASTSPRGLNTEAFF. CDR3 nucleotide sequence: TGTGCCAGCACCTCACCCCGAGGCCTGAACACTGAAGCTTTCTTT.

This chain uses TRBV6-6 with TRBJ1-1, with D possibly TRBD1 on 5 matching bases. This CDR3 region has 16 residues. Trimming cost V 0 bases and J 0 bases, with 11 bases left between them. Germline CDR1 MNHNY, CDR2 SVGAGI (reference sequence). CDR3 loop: CASSYSKWTLNTEAFF. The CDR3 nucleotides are TGTGCCAGCAGTTACTCGAAATGGACACTGAACACTGAAGCTTTCTTT.

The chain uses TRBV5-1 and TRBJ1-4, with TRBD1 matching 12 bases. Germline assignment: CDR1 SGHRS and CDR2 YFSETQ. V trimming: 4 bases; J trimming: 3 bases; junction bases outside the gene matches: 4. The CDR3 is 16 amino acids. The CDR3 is CASSMGQGAANEKLFF. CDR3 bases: TGCGCCAGCAGCATGGGACAGGGGGCAGCTAATGAAAAACTGTTTTTT. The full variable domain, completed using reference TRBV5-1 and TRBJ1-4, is KAGVTQTPRYLIKTRGQQVTLSCSPISGHRSVSWYQQTPGQGLQFLFEYFSETQRNKGNFPGRFSGRQFSNSRSEMNVSTLELGDSALYLCASSMGQGAANEKLFFGSGTQLSVL.

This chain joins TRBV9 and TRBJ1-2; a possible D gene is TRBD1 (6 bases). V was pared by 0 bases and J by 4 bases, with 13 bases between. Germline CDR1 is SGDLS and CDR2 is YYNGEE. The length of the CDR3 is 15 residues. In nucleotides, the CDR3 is TGTGCCAGCAGCGTAGAGGACAGCACAGCCTATGGCTACACCTTC. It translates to CASSVEDSTAYGYTF.

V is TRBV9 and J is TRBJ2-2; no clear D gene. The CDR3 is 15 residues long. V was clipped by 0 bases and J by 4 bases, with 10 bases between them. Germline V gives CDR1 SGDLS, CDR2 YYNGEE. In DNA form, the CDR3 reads TGTGCCAGCAGCGTAGGCGGCGGCACCACCGGGGAGCTGTTTTTT. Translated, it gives CASSVGGGTTGELFF.

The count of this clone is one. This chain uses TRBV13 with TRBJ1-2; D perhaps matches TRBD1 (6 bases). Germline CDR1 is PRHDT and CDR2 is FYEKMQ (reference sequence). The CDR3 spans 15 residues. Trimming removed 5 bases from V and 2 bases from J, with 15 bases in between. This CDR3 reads CASSDQGRANYGYTF. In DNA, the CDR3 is TGTGCCAGCAGCGATCAGGGGAGGGCGAACTATGGCTACACCTTC.

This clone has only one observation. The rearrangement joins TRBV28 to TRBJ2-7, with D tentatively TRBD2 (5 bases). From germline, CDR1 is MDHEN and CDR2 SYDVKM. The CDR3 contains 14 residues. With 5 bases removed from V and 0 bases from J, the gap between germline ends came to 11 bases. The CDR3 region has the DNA TGTGCCAGCAGTCCAGGCGGGTCCTCCTACGAGCAGTACTTC. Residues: CASSPGGSSYEQYF.

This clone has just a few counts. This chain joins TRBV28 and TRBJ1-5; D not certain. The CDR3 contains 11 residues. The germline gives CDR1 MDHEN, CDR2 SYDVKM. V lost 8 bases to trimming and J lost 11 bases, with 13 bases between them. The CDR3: CASPSTSAQHF. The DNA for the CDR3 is TGTGCCAGCCCCTCGACATCGGCCCAGCATTTT.

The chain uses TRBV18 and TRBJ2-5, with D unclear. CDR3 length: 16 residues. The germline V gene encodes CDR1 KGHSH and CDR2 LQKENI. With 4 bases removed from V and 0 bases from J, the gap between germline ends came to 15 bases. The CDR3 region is CASSQELSTNQETQYF. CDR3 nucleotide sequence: TGTGCCAGCTCACAGGAGCTTTCAACCAACCAAGAGACCCAGTACTTC.